This T cell receptor (beta chain) came from a study of regulatory T cells in long-lasting Graves disease. This clonotype was observed many times. Sequencing libraries for TCR beta were prepared with iRepertoire HTBI primers and Arm-PCR of CDR3 regions. TCRdb processed the multiplex PCR reads anew with MiXCR; each CDR3 protein has one entry. Here the sample spans 450,000 to 700,000 distinct CDR3 sequences, approximately 15% being singletons. Specified time point: newly diagnosed GD, antithyroid drugs for less than 3 months. RNA from PBMCs was the source of the TCR library. In germline, CDR1 is LGHDT, CDR2 YNNKEL (reference sequence). The CDR3 is made up of 15 amino acids. With 5 bases clipped from V and 9 bases from J, the junction kept 11 bases outside the gene matches. The same data also went into a second study, on T cells in Graves' hyperthyroidism and ophthalmopathy. From that second work: RT-PCR in the first round (using the HTBI primer set) targeted the TCR CDR3.

The clonotype comes from a man younger than 45 with Graves disease. Sequencing was performed on peripheral blood mononuclear cells (PBMCs), taken at new diagnosis, from a patient treated with antithyroid drugs. This rearrangement joins TRBV3-1 to TRBJ2-1, with 9 bases matching TRBD2. This CDR3 reads CASSGGGLAISEQFF. As DNA, the CDR3 is TGTGCCAGCAGCGGGGGGGGACTAGCAATTAGTGAGCAGTTCTTC.